Each of the 17 T cell receptor beta chains below was sequenced from the same sample in a study of shared clonotypes between healthy human individuals. Profiling relied on immunoSEQ multiplex PCR, and the TCRdb table lists in-frame clones only, not all of them. The table lists approximately 740,000 clones, over 90% of them singletons, with less than 25% in the top ten. Terminally differentiated effector memory CD45RA+ cells were excluded by CCR7 positive selection of CD45RO-negative cells. Sequences were obtained from naive CD8+ T cells sorted from blood. These receptors all come from a man aged 25 to 40 in good health.

The rearrangement links TRBV21-1 to TRBJ2-1; TRBD2 was called by the table and not checked on the DNA. TRBV21-1 is a documented pseudogene. The CDR3 spans 13 residues. The CDR3 is CASSRNGANEQFF. The CDR3 nucleotides are TGTGCCAGCAGCCGAAATGGAGCTAATGAGCAGTTCTTC.

The CDR3 is CAISETGLLEQFF. CDR3 in DNA: TGTGCCATCAGTGAGACGGGACTACTGGAGCAGTTCTTC. V is TRBV10-3 and J is TRBJ2-1; 7 nucleotides align to TRBD2. J lost 10 bases, V lost 2 bases, and 5 bases had no gene match. Germline assignment: CDR1 ENHRY and CDR2 SYGVKD. This CDR3 has 13 residues.

The chain links TRBV6-4 to TRBJ2-1, with 8 positions matching TRBD2. In germline, CDR1 is MRHNA, CDR2 SNTAGT. The CDR3 runs 14 residues. J gave up 8 bases and V 3 bases, and 6 bases lay outside the gene matches. CDR3 in DNA: TGTGCCAGCAGTGAAGCGGGAGAAGGTGATGAGCAGTTCTTC. This encodes CASSEAGEGDEQFF.

This clone occurred once. V usage is TRBV4-1 and J usage is TRBJ2-6, with D tentatively TRBD1 (5 bases). V was shortened by 4 bases and J by 4 bases, with 8 bases between the two germline ends. The germline CDR1 and CDR2 sequences are MGHRA and YSYEKL. The CDR3 spans 14 residues. As DNA, the CDR3 is TGCGCCAGCAGCCCAGGGTTCGGGGCCAACGTCCTGACTTTC. As protein: CASSPGFGANVLTF.

This chain connects TRBV2 to TRBJ1-5; perhaps TRBD1 as D (5 bases). Trimming removed 7 bases from V and 1 base from J, with 8 bases in between. The CDR3 has 13 amino acids. CDR1 is SNHLY, CDR2 FYNNEI, per germline. The CDR3 nucleotides are TGTGCCAGCACGGACAAAAGCAATCAGCCCCAGCATTTT. Protein sequence: CASTDKSNQPQHF.

This clone was seen once. Other nucleotide sequences from this sample produce the same CDR3. CDR3 bases: TGCGCCAGCAGCCAAGATCTAGATCAGCCCCAGCATTTT. Translation gives CASSQDLDQPQHF. The chain has TRBV4-1 and TRBJ1-5; D unresolved. Germline lookup yields CDR1 MGHRA and CDR2 YSYEKL. CDR3 length equals 13 residues. With 0 bases removed from V and 5 bases from J, the gap between germline ends came to 5 bases.

This chain links TRBV13 with TRBJ1-1; TRBD1 matches at 7 bases. Germline CDR1 reads PRHDT; CDR2 reads FYEKMQ (reference sequence). J gave up 2 bases and V 6 bases, and 12 bases lay outside the gene matches. This CDR3 is built from 16 residues. The CDR3 protein is CASSPKAGTANTEAFF. The CDR3 DNA follows: TGTGCCAGCAGTCCCAAGGCCGGGACAGCCAACACTGAAGCTTTCTTT.

The chain carries TRBV6-1 and TRBJ2-1, with unresolved D. V was shortened by 2 bases and J by 9 bases, with 17 bases between the two germline ends. CDR1 and CDR2 (germline): MNHNS, SASEGT. CDR3 length: 15 amino acids. CDR3 sequence reads: CASSEFSRRGSEQFF. The CDR3 nucleotides are TGTGCCAGCAGTGAATTCAGTCGGCGAGGTAGTGAGCAGTTCTTC.

The CDR3 coding sequence is TGTGCCAGCAGTTACGGAGGCGCCGGCACTGAAGCTTTCTTT. This codes for CASSYGGAGTEAFF. The chain carries TRBV6-5 and TRBJ1-1; D not resolved. The CDR3 spans 14 residues. V lost 2 bases and J 4 bases, leaving 11 bases between the germline ends. CDR1 MNHEY and CDR2 SVGAGI come from the germline V gene.

This sequence joins TRBV27 and TRBJ2-1; 7 bases are shared with TRBD2. CDR1 and CDR2 from the germline V gene are MNHEY and SMNVEV (reference sequence). J gave up 9 bases and V 6 bases, and 2 bases lay outside the gene matches. The CDR3 covers 11 residues. The CDR3 spells CASRGGSEQFF. CDR3 nucleotide sequence: TGTGCCAGCAGGGGAGGGAGTGAGCAGTTCTTC.

The chain links TRBV7-9 to TRBJ2-7; D is ambiguous. The length of the CDR3 is 11 residues. Trimming stripped 5 bases from V and 7 bases from J, with 9 bases between. Germline V gene lookup returns CDR1 SEHNR and CDR2 FQNEAQ (reference sequence). The CDR3 region is CASSISREQYF. The DNA for the CDR3 is TGTGCCAGCAGCATTTCGCGGGAGCAGTACTTC.

V usage is TRBV25-1 and J usage is TRBJ2-1; TRBD2 matches 9 bases. The V segment lost 5 bases and the J segment 8 bases; nucleotides outside the gene matches: 10. Germline-derived CDR1 and CDR2 are MGHDK and SYGVNS. The CDR3 has 15 amino acids. The CDR3 is CASSPGLAGSHEQFF. CDR3 DNA: TGTGCCAGCAGTCCGGGGCTAGCGGGATCCCATGAGCAGTTCTTC.

The chain has TRBV9 and TRBJ1-2; D unclear. There are 13 residues in the CDR3. Germline V gene data show CDR1 as SGDLS and CDR2 as YYNGEE. The V end lost 4 bases, the J end lost 5 bases, and 12 bases lay between the germline ends. CDR3 residues: CASSPLGSYGYTF. CDR3 nucleotide sequence: TGTGCCAGCAGCCCTTTAGGAAGTTATGGCTACACCTTC.

The CDR3 DNA reads TGTGCCAGCAGCGGGACTAGCGGGAGAGACTACGAGCAGTACTTC. Translation: CASSGTSGRDYEQYF. The gene calls are TRBV5-4 and TRBJ2-7, with TRBD2 matching over 14 bases. The junction had 3 bases not matched to a gene; V was cut back by 4 bases and J by 3 bases. The CDR3 extends over 15 amino acids. In germline, CDR1 is SGHNT, CDR2 YYREEE (reference sequence).

The table lists this clone with a count of one. At the DNA level, this CDR3 is encoded by other sequences in the same sample as well. The chain recombines TRBV9 with TRBJ2-1; the match to TRBD1 covers 9 bases. This CDR3 contains 14 residues. V dropped 3 bases and J dropped 2; count of bases not matched to a gene: 0. Germline V CDR1 and CDR2: SGDLS, YYNGEE. In nucleotides, the CDR3 is TGTGCCAGCAGCGGGACAGGGGCCTACAATGAGCAGTTCTTC. Encoded protein: CASSGTGAYNEQFF. The whole variable domain, remainder taken from reference TRBV9 and TRBJ2-1, is DSGVTQTPKHLITATGQRVTLRCSPRSGDLSVYWYQQSLDQGLQFLIQYYNGEERAKGNILERFSAQQFPDLHSELNLSSLELGDSALYFCASSGTGAYNEQFFGPGTRLTVL.

This clone was observed a few times. The sample carries other DNA sequences with the same CDR3. V and J are TRBV27 and TRBJ2-3; 7 bases map to TRBD2. Germline loops: CDR1 MNHEY, CDR2 SMNVEV (reference sequence). The trim removed 2 bases at V and 4 bases at J, leaving 3 bases unmatched. CDR3 length: 14 amino acids. CDR3 DNA sequence: TGTGCCAGCAGTTTAACCAGCGGGGCAGATACGCAGTATTTT. Translated: CASSLTSGADTQYF.

V is TRBV9 and J is TRBJ1-3, with D tentatively TRBD1 (5 bases). CDR3 length: 16 residues. V lost 4 bases to trimming and J lost 2 bases, with 16 bases between them. Germline V lookup: CDR1 SGDLS, CDR2 YYNGEE. CDR3 sequence (DNA): TGTGCCAGCAGCCCAATACAGGACCTCCCTGGAAACACCATATATTTT. This sequence encodes CASSPIQDLPGNTIYF.